A selection of T cell receptor beta chains follows, all from one sample in a study of shared T cell receptors in the human thymus. The assay was immunoSEQ multiplex PCR, and TCRdb's table has in-frame clones only and misses some. The table lists 500,000 to 750,000 clones, 85% to 90% of them singletons. These sequences were also reported in another study, on human thymus T cells.

The sequenced material came from thymocytes. These receptors were obtained from a boy younger than two with a congenital heart defect. Both conserved end residues are part of each CDR3. A D gene is named only where the DNA matches it firmly. The size of a clone is reported for some rows only, either as once, few or many, or as a class for expanded clones.

d_gene: .
j_gene: TRBJ2-7
v_gene: TRBV4-3
abundance: .
CDR3aa: CASSQDPRSYEQYF
CDR3nt: TGCGCCAGCAGCCAAGATCCGCGCTCCTACGAGCAGTACTTC

d_gene: TRBD1
j_gene: TRBJ1-2
v_gene: TRBV9
abundance: .
CDR3aa: CASSADRGSLYGYTF
CDR3nt: TGTGCCAGCAGCGCGGACAGGGGAAGTTTGTATGGCTACACCTTC

d_gene: .
j_gene: TRBJ2-5
v_gene: TRBV30
abundance: .
CDR3aa: CAWSEGMQETQYF
CDR3nt: TGTGCCTGGTCAGAGGGCATGCAAGAGACCCAGTACTTC

d_gene: TRBD1
j_gene: TRBJ1-4
v_gene: TRBV15
abundance: .
CDR3aa: CATSRDLTRQGGPSVDEKLFF
CDR3nt: TGTGCCACCAGCAGAGATTTAACACGACAGGGTGGGCCTAGTGTCGATGAAAAACTGTTTTTT

d_gene: TRBD1
j_gene: TRBJ2-2
v_gene: TRBV6-1
abundance: .
CDR3aa: CASSDRGRGGELFF
CDR3nt: TGTGCCAGCAGTGACAGGGGGCGCGGCGGGGAGCTGTTTTTT

d_gene: TRBD2
j_gene: TRBJ2-1
v_gene: TRBV4-1
abundance: .
CDR3aa: CASSQERGAGRRQSKQFF
CDR3nt: TGCGCCAGCAGCCAAGAGAGGGGAGCGGGACGAAGGCAGAGCAAGCAGTTCTTC

d_gene: TRBD1
j_gene: TRBJ2-7
v_gene: TRBV18
abundance: .
CDR3aa: CASSRRDRPFYEQYF
CDR3nt: TGTGCCAGCTCACGCCGGGACAGGCCTTTCTACGAGCAGTACTTC

d_gene: .
j_gene: TRBJ2-2
v_gene: TRBV28
abundance: .
CDR3aa: CASTQQQGAGELFF
CDR3nt: TGTGCCAGCACCCAACAACAGGGAGCCGGGGAGCTGTTTTTT

d_gene: .
j_gene: TRBJ1-4
v_gene: TRBV6-1
abundance: .
CDR3aa: CASSGWGIGEKLFF
CDR3nt: TGTGCCAGCAGCGGTTGGGGCATCGGGGAAAAACTGTTTTTT

d_gene: .
j_gene: TRBJ1-5
v_gene: TRBV5-8
abundance: .
CDR3aa: CASSPEGTLSNQPQHF
CDR3nt: TGTGCCAGCAGCCCTGAGGGGACACTTAGCAATCAGCCCCAGCATTTT

d_gene: TRBD1
j_gene: TRBJ1-2
v_gene: TRBV7-9
abundance: .
CDR3aa: CASSPIRDRGHFGYTF
CDR3nt: TGTGCCAGCAGCCCCATTCGGGACAGGGGACATTTCGGCTACACCTTC

d_gene: TRBD1
j_gene: TRBJ1-2
v_gene: TRBV7-6
abundance: .
CDR3aa: CASSYGTVYGYTF
CDR3nt: TGTGCCAGCAGCTACGGGACAGTCTATGGCTACACCTTC

d_gene: TRBD2
j_gene: TRBJ2-1
v_gene: TRBV10-3
abundance: .
CDR3aa: CAISGPGLAANFSYNEQFF
CDR3nt: TGTGCCATCAGTGGTCCGGGACTAGCGGCCAACTTCTCCTACAATGAGCAGTTCTTC

d_gene: .
j_gene: TRBJ2-1
v_gene: TRBV4-1
abundance: .
CDR3aa: CASSQGAGGANEQFF
CDR3nt: TGCGCCAGCAGCCAAGGGGCGGGCGGCGCTAATGAGCAGTTCTTC

d_gene: .
j_gene: TRBJ2-5
v_gene: TRBV27
abundance: once
CDR3aa: CASGPSLYETQYF
CDR3nt: TGTGCCAGCGGCCCTAGTCTCTACGAGACCCAGTACTTC

d_gene: TRBD1
j_gene: TRBJ1-4
v_gene: TRBV13
abundance: .
CDR3aa: CASSARDSRPTNEKLFF
CDR3nt: TGTGCCAGCAGCGCACGGGACAGCAGACCAACTAATGAAAAACTGTTTTTT

d_gene: TRBD2
j_gene: TRBJ2-7
v_gene: TRBV5-8
abundance: once
CDR3aa: CASSSSPGLLYEQYF
CDR3nt: TGTGCCAGCAGCTCGTCTCCGGGACTACTCTACGAGCAGTACTTC

d_gene: TRBD2
j_gene: TRBJ2-7
v_gene: TRBV5-1
abundance: .
CDR3aa: CASSPSGDSYEQYF
CDR3nt: TGCGCCAGCAGCCCAAGCGGGGACTCCTACGAGCAGTACTTC

d_gene: .
j_gene: TRBJ1-4
v_gene: TRBV27
abundance: .
CDR3aa: CASSSGTKGGKLFF
CDR3nt: TGTGCCAGCAGTTCCGGGACAAAAGGTGGAAAACTGTTTTTT

d_gene: TRBD2
j_gene: TRBJ2-3
v_gene: TRBV30
abundance: .
CDR3aa: CAWSGTSEDTQYF
CDR3nt: TGTGCCTGGAGTGGGACTAGCGAAGATACGCAGTATTTT

d_gene: TRBD1
j_gene: TRBJ1-4
v_gene: TRBV27
abundance: .
CDR3aa: CASSLLGTGEWEKLFF
CDR3nt: TGTGCCAGCAGTTTACTGGGGACAGGGGAATGGGAAAAACTGTTTTTT

d_gene: .
j_gene: TRBJ2-3
v_gene: TRBV28
abundance: .
CDR3aa: CASSLQQERTDTQYF
CDR3nt: TGTGCCAGCAGTTTACAGCAGGAACGCACAGATACGCAGTATTTT

d_gene: .
j_gene: TRBJ2-1
v_gene: TRBV10-3
abundance: .
CDR3aa: CAISTTGSSYNEQFF
CDR3nt: TGTGCCATCAGCACCACAGGGAGCTCCTACAATGAGCAGTTCTTC

d_gene: TRBD1
j_gene: TRBJ1-3
v_gene: TRBV19
abundance: few
CDR3aa: CASRERTGPGNTIYF
CDR3nt: TGTGCCAGTAGAGAACGGACAGGGCCTGGAAACACCATATATTTT

d_gene: TRBD2
j_gene: TRBJ2-2
v_gene: TRBV28
abundance: .
CDR3aa: CASSYERTSANTGELFF
CDR3nt: TGTGCCAGCAGTTATGAGCGGACTAGCGCGAACACCGGGGAGCTGTTTTTT

d_gene: .
j_gene: TRBJ2-3
v_gene: TRBV20-1
abundance: .
CDR3aa: CSARAFTQYF
CDR3nt: TGCAGTGCTCGAGCATTTACGCAGTATTTT

d_gene: TRBD2
j_gene: TRBJ2-4
v_gene: TRBV29-1
abundance: .
CDR3aa: CSVSSGRGNIQYF
CDR3nt: TGCAGCGTTTCCAGCGGGAGAGGCAACATTCAGTACTTC

d_gene: .
j_gene: TRBJ1-4
v_gene: TRBV4-2
abundance: .
CDR3aa: CASSQSPGTNEKLFF
CDR3nt: TGTGCCAGCAGCCAGAGTCCAGGGACTAATGAAAAACTGTTTTTT

d_gene: TRBD1
j_gene: TRBJ1-1
v_gene: TRBV5-1
abundance: .
CDR3aa: CASSTWTGRAEAFF
CDR3nt: TGCGCCAGCAGCACCTGGACAGGAAGGGCTGAAGCTTTCTTT

d_gene: TRBD2
j_gene: TRBJ2-3
v_gene: TRBV4-3
abundance: .
CDR3aa: CASSQDPTSGRSDTQYF
CDR3nt: TGCGCCAGCAGCCAAGACCCCACTAGCGGGAGATCAGATACGCAGTATTTT

d_gene: TRBD1
j_gene: TRBJ1-4
v_gene: TRBV19
abundance: few
CDR3aa: CASSGTGRGEKLFF
CDR3nt: TGTGCCAGTAGTGGGACAGGGAGAGGTGAAAAACTGTTTTTT

d_gene: TRBD2
j_gene: TRBJ2-1
v_gene: TRBV27
abundance: .
CDR3aa: CASSFLGRDNEQFF
CDR3nt: TGTGCCAGCAGTTTCCTCGGGAGGGACAATGAGCAGTTCTTC

d_gene: .
j_gene: TRBJ2-3
v_gene: TRBV9
abundance: .
CDR3aa: CASSHRRVGDTDTQYF
CDR3nt: TGTGCCAGCAGCCACCGAAGGGTCGGGGATACAGATACGCAGTATTTT

d_gene: TRBD1
j_gene: TRBJ2-7
v_gene: TRBV6-1
abundance: .
CDR3aa: CASSDLGTGGTYEQYF
CDR3nt: TGTGCCAGCAGTGACTTGGGGACAGGGGGTACCTACGAGCAGTACTTC

d_gene: TRBD1
j_gene: TRBJ2-1
v_gene: TRBV14
abundance: .
CDR3aa: CASSQGDRGSYNEQFF
CDR3nt: TGTGCCAGCAGCCAGGGGGACAGAGGCTCCTACAATGAGCAGTTCTTC

d_gene: TRBD1
j_gene: TRBJ2-7
v_gene: TRBV11-3
abundance: .
CDR3aa: CASSSLGGTGSYEQYF
CDR3nt: TGTGCCAGCAGCTCTTTAGGCGGGACAGGGTCCTACGAGCAGTACTTC

d_gene: .
j_gene: TRBJ2-3
v_gene: TRBV27
abundance: .
CDR3aa: CASSDLGGRTDTQYF
CDR3nt: TGTGCCAGCAGCGACCTGGGGGGACGCACAGATACGCAGTATTTT